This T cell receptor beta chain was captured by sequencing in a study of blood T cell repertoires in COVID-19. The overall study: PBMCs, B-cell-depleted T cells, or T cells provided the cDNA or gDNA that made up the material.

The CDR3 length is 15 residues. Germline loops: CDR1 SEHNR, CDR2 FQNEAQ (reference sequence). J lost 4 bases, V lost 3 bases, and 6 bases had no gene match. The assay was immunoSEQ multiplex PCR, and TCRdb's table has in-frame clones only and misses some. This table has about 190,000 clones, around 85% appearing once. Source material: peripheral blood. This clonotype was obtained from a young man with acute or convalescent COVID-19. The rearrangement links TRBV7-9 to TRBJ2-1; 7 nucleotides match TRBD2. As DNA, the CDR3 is TGTGCCAGCAGCTTTGGCGGGGGACCTTACAATGAGCAGTTCTTC. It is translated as CASSFGGGPYNEQFF. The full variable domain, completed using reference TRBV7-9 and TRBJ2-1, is DTGVSQNPRHKITKRGQNVTFRCDPISEHNRLYWYRQTLGQGPEFLTYFQNEAQLEKSRLLSDRFSAERPKGSFSTLEIQRTEQGDSAMYLCASSFGGGPYNEQFFGPGTRLTVL.